This T cell receptor beta chain was identified in a study of blood T cell repertoires in COVID-19. How the authors handled the data: Estimation of nucleated cell counts was performed using reference gene primer amplification. Measured with immunoSEQ multiplex PCR; TCRdb has only the in-frame clones, and not every one. V and J calls and clone size are copied from that table; D and trimming were computed from the DNA. This table has over 200,000 clones, around 87% appearing once. The CDR3 spans 15 residues. V was shortened by 3 bases and J by 4 bases, with 19 bases between the two germline ends. Germline V lookup: CDR1 GTSNPN, CDR2 SVGIG (reference sequence).

The chain carries TRBV30 and TRBJ2-7; a possible D gene is TRBD2 (6 bases). The sequencing input was peripheral blood. The TCR originated in a woman between 50 and 59 years old with acute or convalescent COVID-19. The CDR3 sequence is CAWRPTGGAAYEQYF. In nucleotides, the CDR3 is TGTGCCTGGAGGCCCACCGGAGGGGCGGCGTACGAGCAGTACTTC.